This TCR beta chain came from a study of shared clonotypes between healthy human individuals. Libraries were prepared by immunoSEQ multiplex PCR; TCRdb keeps only in-frame clonotypes and omits some of them. The sample contains more than 500,000 clones, about 95% of which appear only once. Naive-designated CD8 cells lacked CD45RO, were positively enriched for CCR7, and omitted terminally differentiated effector memory CD45RA+ cells. Sequenced input: naive CD8+ T cells sorted from blood. The receptor comes from a woman aged 25 to 39 in good health.

CDR3 sequence reads: CASNEQGHYEQYF. In DNA, the CDR3 is TGTGCCAGCAACGAACAGGGGCACTACGAGCAGTACTTC. This rearrangement joins TRBV7-9 to TRBJ2-7, with TRBD1 matching 7 bases. The CDR3 totals 13 residues. CDR1 is SEHNR, CDR2 FQNEAQ, per germline (reference sequence). The ends lost 7 bases at V and 3 bases at J; junction bases unmatched: 6.